This TCR beta chain was obtained from a study of T cells in Graves' hyperthyroidism and ophthalmopathy. The CDR3 totals 14 residues. V was shortened by 5 bases and J by 7 bases, with 18 bases between the two germline ends. The germline gives CDR1 LNHDA, CDR2 SQIVND (reference sequence). TCR beta CDR3 sequences were amplified from RNA transcripts. The TCR CDR3 first-round RT-PCR relied on the HTBI primer set. TCRdb re-called the multiplex PCR reads with MiXCR, one entry per CDR3 protein. The table records hundreds of thousands of distinct CDR3 sequences, approximately 13% of them present only once. Patients between 18 and 65 years old had hyperthyroidism, newly diagnosed and lasting under 2 months. This clonotype was counted at least ten times.

The TCR comes from a woman younger than 45 with Graves' hyperthyroidism that later progressed to Graves' ophthalmopathy. Sequenced input: blood. The chain employs TRBV19 and TRBJ2-7; weak D call: TRBD1 (5 bases). Here the CDR3 reads CASSALDTVWEQYF. The CDR3 region has the DNA TGTGCCAGTAGTGCCCTGGACACCGTGTGGGAGCAGTACTTC.